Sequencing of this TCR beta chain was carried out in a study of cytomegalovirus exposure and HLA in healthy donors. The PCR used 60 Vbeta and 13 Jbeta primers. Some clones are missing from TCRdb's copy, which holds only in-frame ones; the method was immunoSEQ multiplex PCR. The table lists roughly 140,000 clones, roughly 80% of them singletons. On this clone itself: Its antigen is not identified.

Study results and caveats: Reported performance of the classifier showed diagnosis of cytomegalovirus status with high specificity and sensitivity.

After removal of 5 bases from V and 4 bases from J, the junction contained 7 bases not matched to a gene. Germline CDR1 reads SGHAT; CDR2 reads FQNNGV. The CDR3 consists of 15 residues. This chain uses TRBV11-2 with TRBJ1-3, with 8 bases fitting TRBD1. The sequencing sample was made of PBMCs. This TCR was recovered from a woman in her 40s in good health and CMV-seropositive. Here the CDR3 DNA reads TGTGCCAGCAGCGTCTCAGGGGGCGCGGGAAACACCATATATTTT. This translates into CASSVSGGAGNTIYF. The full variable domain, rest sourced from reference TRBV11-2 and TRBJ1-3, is EAGVAQSPRYKIIEKRQSVAFWCNPISGHATLYWYQQILGQGPKLLIQFQNNGVVDDSQLPKDRFSAERLKGVDSTLKIQPAKLEDSAVYLCASSVSGGAGNTIYFGEGSWLTVV.